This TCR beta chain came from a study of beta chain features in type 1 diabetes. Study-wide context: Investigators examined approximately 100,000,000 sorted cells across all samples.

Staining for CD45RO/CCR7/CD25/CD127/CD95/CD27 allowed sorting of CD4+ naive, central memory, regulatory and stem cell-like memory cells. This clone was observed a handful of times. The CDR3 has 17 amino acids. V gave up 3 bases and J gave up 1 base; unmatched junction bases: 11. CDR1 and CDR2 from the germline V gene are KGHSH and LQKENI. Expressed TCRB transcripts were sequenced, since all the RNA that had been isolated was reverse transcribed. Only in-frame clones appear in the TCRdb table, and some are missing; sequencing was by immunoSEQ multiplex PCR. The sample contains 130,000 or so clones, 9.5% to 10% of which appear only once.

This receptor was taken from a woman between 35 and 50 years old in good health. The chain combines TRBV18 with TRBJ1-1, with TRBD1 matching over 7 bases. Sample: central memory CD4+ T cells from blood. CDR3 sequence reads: CASSPRSGTARNTEAFF. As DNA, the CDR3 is TGTGCCAGCTCACCTAGGTCTGGGACAGCTCGGAACACTGAAGCTTTCTTT.